This T cell receptor beta chain was obtained from a study of response to subunit inactivated influenza vaccine. In TCRdb, the RT-PCR reads were re-called with MiXCR into one record per CDR3 protein. The data show more than 400,000 distinct CDR3 sequences, more than 7% seen once. The germline V gene encodes CDR1 MNHNS and CDR2 SASEGT. Trimming removed 7 bases at V and 2 bases at J, with 18 bases between. The CDR3 runs to 17 residues. This clonotype was found a few times. The chain recombines TRBV6-1 with TRBJ2-6; D perhaps matches TRBD1 (5 bases). The specimen comprised PBMCs from blood, sampled 23 to 25 months after vaccination. The receptor comes from a man aged 50 to 75 who received an inactivated influenza vaccine. CDR3 residues: CASNPGQGEPGANVLTF. The DNA of the CDR3 is TGTGCCAGCAATCCTGGTCAAGGGGAACCTGGGGCCAACGTCCTGACTTTC.